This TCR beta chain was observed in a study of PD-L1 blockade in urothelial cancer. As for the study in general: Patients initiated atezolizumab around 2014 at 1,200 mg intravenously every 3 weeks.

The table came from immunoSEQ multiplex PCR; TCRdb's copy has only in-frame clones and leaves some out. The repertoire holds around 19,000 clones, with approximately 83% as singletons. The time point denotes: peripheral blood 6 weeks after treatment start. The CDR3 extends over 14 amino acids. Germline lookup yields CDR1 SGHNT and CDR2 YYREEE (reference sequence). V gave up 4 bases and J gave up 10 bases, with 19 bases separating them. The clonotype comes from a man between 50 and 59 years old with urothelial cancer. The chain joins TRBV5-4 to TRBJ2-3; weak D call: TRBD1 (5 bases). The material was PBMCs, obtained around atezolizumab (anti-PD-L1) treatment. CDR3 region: CASSADSDENAQYF. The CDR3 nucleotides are TGTGCCAGCAGCGCCGACAGTGATGAGAATGCGCAGTATTTT.